This is a list of T cell receptor beta chains from one sample in a study of T cell repertoires in cytomegalovirus infection. For these TCRs, the target antigens are not known. TCRdb analysed the reads with MiXCR anew, one entry per CDR3 protein. The table has over 120,000 distinct CDR3 sequences, approximately 30% seen once. The sample in question was CD8+ T cells from cultured PBMCs, obtained from culture after CMV antigen stimulation. These receptors came from a human donor in good health (CMV status not recorded). Some clones in this sample may be carry-over from other donors' samples. The CDR3 runs from the conserved cysteine through the conserved F or W. The D gene is left open where the match is weak. Size values are once, few and many counts, or a class for expanded clones, and some rows have none.

clone size,V gene,D gene,J gene,CDR3 DNA,CDR3 protein
-,TRBV12-3/TRBV12-4,-,TRBJ1-4,TGTGCCAGCACCGACGAGAAGGGGATAGGGACTAATGAAAAACTGTTTTTT,CASTDEKGIGTNEKLFF
few,TRBV9,-,TRBJ1-2,TGTGCCAGCAGCCCAGAGGACGGGGACTATGGCTACACCTTC,CASSPEDGDYGYTF
-,TRBV4-1,TRBD2,TRBJ2-1,TGCGCCAGCAGCCGTCGATTTAGCGGGGGGGTCTACAATGAGCAGTTCTTC,CASSRRFSGGVYNEQFF
-,TRBV5-4,-,TRBJ1-1,TGTGCCAGCAGCGGCCGGGCCAACACTGAAGCTTTCTTT,CASSGRANTEAFF
few,TRBV12-3/TRBV12-4,-,TRBJ1-5,TGTGCCAGCGGCACAAGTGCAGGTCAGCCCCAGCATTTT,CASGTSAGQPQHF
-,TRBV6-6,-,TRBJ2-2,TGTGCCACCAAAAAACAGGAGAACACCGGGGAGCTGTTTTTT,CATKKQENTGELFF
few,TRBV4-2,TRBD1,TRBJ1-5,TGTGCCAGCAGCCAAGGACCTCCGGGGACAGTCAATCAGCCCCAGCATTTT,CASSQGPPGTVNQPQHF
-,TRBV19,-,TRBJ1-2,TGTGCCAGTAGGGGCACAGGCTACACCTTC,CASRGTGYTF
-,TRBV4-2,TRBD2,TRBJ2-7,TGTGCCAGCAGTCCCGGGGGGAGGGAGCAGTACTTC,CASSPGGREQYF
few,TRBV2,-,TRBJ1-2,TGTGCCAGCGGAAGCTCCGGGACGGGCTATGGCTACACCTTC,CASGSSGTGYGYTF
-,TRBV19,TRBD1,TRBJ1-5,TGTGCCAGTAGCAAGGACAGGTCCTATAATCAGCCCCAGCATTTT,CASSKDRSYNQPQHF
many,TRBV6-1,-,TRBJ2-3,TGTGCCAGCAGTGAAGAGGGAGCAGGTACTACACCTAGCACAGATACGCAGTATTTT,CASSEEGAGTTPSTDTQYF
-,TRBV2,-,TRBJ1-1,TGTGCCTCCAGAGAGGGTCCTGAAGCTTTCTTT,CASREGPEAFF
-,TRBV7-6,-,TRBJ1-5,TGTGCCAGCAGCATCGGGGAGGGCAATCAGCCCCAGCATTTT,CASSIGEGNQPQHF
few,TRBV6-6,-,TRBJ2-3,TGTGCCAGCCGGGGGCCAGATACGCAGTATTTT,CASRGPDTQYF
few,TRBV20-1,TRBD2,TRBJ2-1,TGCAGTGCTAGACTAGCGGATAACTCCTACAATGAGCAGTTCTTC,CSARLADNSYNEQFF
many,TRBV27,-,TRBJ2-3,TGTGCCAGCAGTAACCAAGACAGCACAGATACGCAGTATTTT,CASSNQDSTDTQYF
many,TRBV20-1,TRBD2,TRBJ2-3,TGCAGTGCTAGAGAAGTGGCCGGGACTAGCGGGGGAGCCTTT,CSAREVAGTSGGAF
-,TRBV10-3,-,TRBJ2-3,TGTGCCATCAGAGTCAACACAGATACGCAGTATTTT,CAIRVNTDTQYF
many,TRBV30,TRBD2,TRBJ2-3,TGTGCCTGGAGTGTACCCGCTAGCGGGGGAGGTGGGGATACGCAGTATTTT,CAWSVPASGGGGDTQYF
-,TRBV7-4,-,TRBJ2-7,TGTGCCAGCAGCTTAGGGGATTCGGGTCCAAGCTCCTACGAGCAGTACTTC,CASSLGDSGPSSYEQYF
-,TRBV3-1,-,TRBJ2-7,TGTGCCAGCAGCCAAGATCAGAGTCTGGAGAGCTCCTACGAGCAGTACTTC,CASSQDQSLESSYEQYF
-,TRBV7-9,-,TRBJ2-1,TGTGCCAGCAGACCTCCAGGCAATGAGCAGTTCTTC,CASRPPGNEQFF
-,TRBV7-9,-,TRBJ1-1,TGTGCCAGCAGCTTAGCCGAGGGACCCCTGAACACTGAAGCTTTCTTT,CASSLAEGPLNTEAFF
-,TRBV24-1,TRBD2,TRBJ2-7,TGTGCCACTGCTAGCGGGGCCTCCTACGAGCAGTACTTC,CATASGASYEQYF
-,TRBV7-8,-,TRBJ2-3,TGTGCCAGCAGACAAGCGGGTGCTAGCATGAGCACAGATACGCAGTATTTT,CASRQAGASMSTDTQYF
-,TRBV20-1,TRBD1,TRBJ2-1,TGCAGTGCTAGACCAAAGGACAGGGTATTTTACAATGAGCAGTTCTTC,CSARPKDRVFYNEQFF
-,TRBV15,-,TRBJ2-1,TGTGCCACCAGCAACCGGGACCTCTACAATGAGCAGTTCTTC,CATSNRDLYNEQFF
few,TRBV2,TRBD2,TRBJ2-2,TGTGCCAGCAGTCCACTAGCGGGGGTCAACACCGGGGAGCTGTTTTTT,CASSPLAGVNTGELFF
-,TRBV2,-,TRBJ1-6,TGTGCCAGCATGTTACAGAGTTATAATTCACCCCTCCACTTT,CASMLQSYNSPLHF
few,TRBV25-1,-,TRBJ2-2,TGTGCCAGTCGACAGCAACCGAACACCGGGGAGCTGTTTTTT,CASRQQPNTGELFF
few,TRBV12-3/TRBV12-4,-,TRBJ2-3,TGTGCCAGCAGTGTTCTTGGCGGTAGCACAGATACGCAGTATTTT,CASSVLGGSTDTQYF
-,TRBV12-3/TRBV12-4,TRBD2,TRBJ2-3,TGTGCCAGCAGTTTACCAGCGGGGTACACAGATACGCAGTATTTT,CASSLPAGYTDTQYF
many,TRBV7-6,TRBD2,TRBJ2-3,TGTGCCAGCAGCTTATTTTCGGGGACTAGCGGGGCTGATACGCAGTATTTT,CASSLFSGTSGADTQYF
few,TRBV27,-,TRBJ1-5,TGTGCCAGCGGCGAGGGCATTCAGCCCCAGCATTTT,CASGEGIQPQHF